The rows below give T cell receptor beta chains drawn from one sample of a study of blood T cell repertoires in COVID-19. Method: immunoSEQ multiplex PCR; TCRdb's copy keeps in-frame clones and lacks some. The sample holds fewer than 350,000 clones, 85% seen once. Sequenced material: PBMCs or T cells enriched from blood (not recorded which). These receptors were taken from a woman in her twenties or thirties who had been exposed to COVID-19. Each CDR3 is given with its conserved first and last residue. A D gene is named only where the DNA matches it firmly. Size is omitted from some rows. Given values are once, few, many or a class for expanded clones.

V gene: TRBV23-1
D gene: TRBD1
J gene: TRBJ2-7
clone size: NA
CDR3 DNA: TGCGCCAGCAGTCACCCGAACCGGGACAGGTTCCCCTACGAGCAGTACTTC
CDR3 protein: CASSHPNRDRFPYEQYF

V gene: TRBV27
D gene: TRBD1
J gene: TRBJ1-1
clone size: NA
CDR3 DNA: TGTGCCAGCAGGCCACAGGGGATTATCGCTGAAGCTTTCTTT
CDR3 protein: CASRPQGIIAEAFF

V gene: TRBV5-6
D gene: TRBD2
J gene: TRBJ2-1
clone size: NA
CDR3 DNA: TGTGCCAGCAGCTTGGACGGGAGGGATGAGCAGTTCTTC
CDR3 protein: CASSLDGRDEQFF

V gene: TRBV28
D gene: TRBD2
J gene: TRBJ2-7
clone size: NA
CDR3 DNA: TGTGCCAGCAGTAGACTAGCGTTGAGCTCCTACGAGCAGTACTTC
CDR3 protein: CASSRLALSSYEQYF

V gene: TRBV7-9
D gene: NA
J gene: TRBJ1-1
clone size: NA
CDR3 DNA: TGTGCCAGCAGCTTATCTATACAGCCAGAAGCTTTCTTT
CDR3 protein: CASSLSIQPEAFF

V gene: TRBV6-6
D gene: TRBD2
J gene: TRBJ2-3
clone size: once
CDR3 DNA: TGTGCCAGCAGTTCCCCCGAGAGCGGGGGATGGTATACGCAGTATTTT
CDR3 protein: CASSSPESGGWYTQYF

V gene: TRBV2
D gene: NA
J gene: TRBJ1-1
clone size: NA
CDR3 DNA: TGTGCCAGCAGTGACAGGGATGTAACTGAAGCTTTCTTT
CDR3 protein: CASSDRDVTEAFF

V gene: TRBV2
D gene: NA
J gene: TRBJ1-4
clone size: NA
CDR3 DNA: TGTGCCAGCAGTCAGCTGGGGGACGGAGGGGAAAAACTGTTTTTT
CDR3 protein: CASSQLGDGGEKLFF

V gene: TRBV28
D gene: NA
J gene: TRBJ2-2
clone size: NA
CDR3 DNA: TGTGCCAGCAGTTCTAGGGGGTACGGGGAGCTGTTTTTT
CDR3 protein: CASSSRGYGELFF

V gene: TRBV27
D gene: NA
J gene: TRBJ2-7
clone size: NA
CDR3 DNA: TGTGCCAGCAGTGCGAGGGACTCTCCCTACGAGCAGTACTTC
CDR3 protein: CASSARDSPYEQYF

V gene: TRBV5-1
D gene: TRBD2
J gene: TRBJ2-3
clone size: once
CDR3 DNA: TGCGCCAGCAGCCAGGCCGGACGGCTAGCGGGGGGACTAGCGCAGTATTTT
CDR3 protein: CASSQAGRLAGGLAQYF

V gene: TRBV5-1
D gene: NA
J gene: TRBJ1-1
clone size: many
CDR3 DNA: TGCGCCAGCAGCTTGGAGGAGACATCGGGACAACCGAACACTGAAGCTTTCTTT
CDR3 protein: CASSLEETSGQPNTEAFF

V gene: TRBV19
D gene: TRBD2
J gene: TRBJ2-1
clone size: NA
CDR3 DNA: TGTGCCAGTAGTATAAGGAGCGGGAGTAACCACAATGAGCAGTTCTTC
CDR3 protein: CASSIRSGSNHNEQFF

V gene: TRBV9
D gene: TRBD2
J gene: TRBJ2-7
clone size: NA
CDR3 DNA: TGTGCCAGCAGCGTAGAATCTGTCGGGACTAGCGGAACCTACGAGCAGTACTTC
CDR3 protein: CASSVESVGTSGTYEQYF

V gene: TRBV28
D gene: NA
J gene: TRBJ1-6
clone size: NA
CDR3 DNA: TGTGCCAGCACGGCCATGGGGGGAGTTAATTCACCCCTCCACTTT
CDR3 protein: CASTAMGGVNSPLHF

V gene: TRBV2
D gene: TRBD2
J gene: TRBJ2-3
clone size: once
CDR3 DNA: TGTGCCAGCAGTGAGCTAGCGGGGGTAATCTCTAGCACAGATACGCAGTATTTT
CDR3 protein: CASSELAGVISSTDTQYF

V gene: TRBV30
D gene: TRBD2
J gene: TRBJ2-3
clone size: NA
CDR3 DNA: TGTGCCTGGATGAGCGGGAGCGGAGCAGATACGCAGTATTTT
CDR3 protein: CAWMSGSGADTQYF

V gene: TRBV3-1/TRBV3-2
D gene: TRBD2
J gene: TRBJ2-1
clone size: NA
CDR3 DNA: TGTGCCAGCAGCCAGGACACTAGCGGGAGGGCCCTTGAGCAGTTCTTC
CDR3 protein: CASSQDTSGRALEQFF

V gene: TRBV2
D gene: TRBD1
J gene: TRBJ1-4
clone size: NA
CDR3 DNA: TGTGCCAGCCCCGGGCGGACAGGGACAATCCATAGCGAAAAACTGTTTTTT
CDR3 protein: CASPGRTGTIHSEKLFF

V gene: TRBV19
D gene: TRBD2
J gene: TRBJ2-1
clone size: NA
CDR3 DNA: TGTGCCAGTAGCCCCGGGGGGTTCTACAATGAGCAGTTCTTC
CDR3 protein: CASSPGGFYNEQFF

V gene: TRBV18
D gene: NA
J gene: TRBJ2-2
clone size: NA
CDR3 DNA: TGTGCCAGCTCATCCACAGGGCCCGGGGAGCTGTTTTTT
CDR3 protein: CASSSTGPGELFF

V gene: TRBV28
D gene: NA
J gene: TRBJ1-1
clone size: NA
CDR3 DNA: TGTGCCAGCAGTTTATCCCTCCTAACAGGGCCTGGTGAAGCTTTCTTT
CDR3 protein: CASSLSLLTGPGEAFF

V gene: TRBV6-7
D gene: NA
J gene: TRBJ1-5
clone size: NA
CDR3 DNA: TGTGCCAGCACTGGGACTAAGGCCAATCAGCCCCAGCATTTT
CDR3 protein: CASTGTKANQPQHF

V gene: TRBV2
D gene: NA
J gene: TRBJ1-4
clone size: NA
CDR3 DNA: TGTGCCAGCAGTTCGGCGGAGGACAGTCTCAATGAAAAACTGTTTTTT
CDR3 protein: CASSSAEDSLNEKLFF

V gene: TRBV6-4
D gene: NA
J gene: TRBJ1-5
clone size: NA
CDR3 DNA: TGTGCCAGCAGTGCCTGTAATGACAGGTCCAGCCGCAATCAGCCCCAGCATTTT
CDR3 protein: CASSACNDRSSRNQPQHF

V gene: TRBV19
D gene: TRBD2
J gene: TRBJ2-3
clone size: NA
CDR3 DNA: TGTGCCAGTAGGAGACTAGCGGGGGCCTTAATTGGCACAGATACGCAGTATTTT
CDR3 protein: CASRRLAGALIGTDTQYF

V gene: TRBV5-1
D gene: TRBD2
J gene: TRBJ2-7
clone size: NA
CDR3 DNA: TGCGCCAGCAGCGGATCTAGCGGAGGACCCTCCTACGAGCAGTACTTC
CDR3 protein: CASSGSSGGPSYEQYF

V gene: TRBV7-9
D gene: NA
J gene: TRBJ2-3
clone size: NA
CDR3 DNA: TGTGCCAGCACCGTAGGGGGGGCAGGCACAGATACGCAGTATTTT
CDR3 protein: CASTVGGAGTDTQYF

V gene: TRBV6-5
D gene: NA
J gene: TRBJ2-5
clone size: NA
CDR3 DNA: TGTGCCAGCAGCGAGTCCGGTGGAGAGACCCAGTACTTC
CDR3 protein: CASSESGGETQYF

V gene: TRBV11-2
D gene: TRBD1
J gene: TRBJ2-1
clone size: once
CDR3 DNA: TGTGCCAGCAGCTTCTACAGGGGTTTCGATGAGCAGTTCTTC
CDR3 protein: CASSFYRGFDEQFF

V gene: TRBV18
D gene: NA
J gene: TRBJ2-4
clone size: NA
CDR3 DNA: TGTGCCAGCTCGAAGACAGTAGCCAAAAACATTCAGTACTTC
CDR3 protein: CASSKTVAKNIQYF

V gene: TRBV2
D gene: NA
J gene: TRBJ1-1
clone size: NA
CDR3 DNA: TGTGCCAGCAGTGAACGGGGGGCGATTCTTGGGGCTTTCTTT
CDR3 protein: CASSERGAILGAFF

V gene: TRBV9
D gene: NA
J gene: TRBJ1-1
clone size: NA
CDR3 DNA: TGTGCCAGCAGCGTAGATGCGGCCTCGAAACCAGCTTTCTTT
CDR3 protein: CASSVDAASKPAFF

V gene: TRBV14
D gene: TRBD1
J gene: TRBJ1-1
clone size: NA
CDR3 DNA: TGTGCCAGCAGCTGGGACAGGAACACTGAAGCTTTCTTT
CDR3 protein: CASSWDRNTEAFF

V gene: TRBV7-9
D gene: NA
J gene: TRBJ2-1
clone size: few
CDR3 DNA: TGTGCCAGCAGCTTAGGGGACACCTGGCAGTTCTTC
CDR3 protein: CASSLGDTWQFF

V gene: TRBV5-8
D gene: TRBD1
J gene: TRBJ2-5
clone size: NA
CDR3 DNA: TGTGCCAGCATCAGGTCCACAGGGGGCGCCCAATTAAGGGCCCAGTACTTC
CDR3 protein: CASIRSTGGAQLRAQYF

V gene: TRBV18
D gene: TRBD1
J gene: TRBJ1-1
clone size: NA
CDR3 DNA: TGTGCCAGCTCACGGGACAGCCAAAACACTGAAGCTTTCTTT
CDR3 protein: CASSRDSQNTEAFF

V gene: TRBV30
D gene: TRBD1
J gene: TRBJ2-6
clone size: NA
CDR3 DNA: TGTGCCGGGGACAGGGTGTCCTCTGGGGCCAACGTCCTGACTTTC
CDR3 protein: CAGDRVSSGANVLTF

V gene: TRBV7-8
D gene: TRBD1
J gene: TRBJ1-6
clone size: NA
CDR3 DNA: TGTGCCAGCAGCTTCGACAGGGCCTCCTCACCCCTCCACTTT
CDR3 protein: CASSFDRASSPLHF

V gene: TRBV5-6
D gene: TRBD2
J gene: TRBJ2-1
clone size: NA
CDR3 DNA: TGTGCCAGCAGCTCCTCTCAGGTGAGCGGGATAAGGAATGAGCAGTTCTTC
CDR3 protein: CASSSSQVSGIRNEQFF

V gene: TRBV7-2
D gene: TRBD1
J gene: TRBJ2-3
clone size: NA
CDR3 DNA: TGTGCCAGCAGCCAGGGACAGGGAGCAGATACGCAGTATTTT
CDR3 protein: CASSQGQGADTQYF